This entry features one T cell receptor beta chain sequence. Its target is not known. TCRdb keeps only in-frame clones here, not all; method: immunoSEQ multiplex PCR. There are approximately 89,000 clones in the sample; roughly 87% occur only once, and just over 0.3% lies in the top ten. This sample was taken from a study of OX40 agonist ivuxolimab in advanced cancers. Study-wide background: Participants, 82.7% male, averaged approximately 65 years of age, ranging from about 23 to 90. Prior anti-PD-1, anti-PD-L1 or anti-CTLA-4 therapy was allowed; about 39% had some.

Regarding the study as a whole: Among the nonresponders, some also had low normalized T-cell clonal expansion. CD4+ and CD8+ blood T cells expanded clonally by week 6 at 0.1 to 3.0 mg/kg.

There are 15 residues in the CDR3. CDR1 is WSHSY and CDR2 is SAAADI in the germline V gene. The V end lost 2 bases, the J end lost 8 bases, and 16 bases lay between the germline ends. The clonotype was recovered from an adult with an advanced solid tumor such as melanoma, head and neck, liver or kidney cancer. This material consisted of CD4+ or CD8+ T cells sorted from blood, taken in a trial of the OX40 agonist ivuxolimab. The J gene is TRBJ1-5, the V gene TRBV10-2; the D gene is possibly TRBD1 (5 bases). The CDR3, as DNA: TGCGCCAGCAGTGAGCAAGGGCAGGGAGGTAAGCCCCAGCATTTT. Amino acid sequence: CASSEQGQGGKPQHF.